This TCR beta chain was sequenced in a study of human T cells and chemical hapten exposure. This clonotype was found a few times. The CDR3 is 14 residues long. V lost 4 bases, J lost 3 bases, and 5 bases stayed unmatched. The germline V gene encodes CDR1 LGHDT and CDR2 YNNKEL (reference sequence). This sample's time point: patch test 3, about 24 weeks after DPC sensitization. Stated treatment: therapeutic diphenylcyclopropenone sensitization with weekly scalp DPC. Participating donors were patients with alopecia, aged 18 to 70 years, considered appropriate candidates for DPC. Total RNA extraction was carried out from unfractionated whole blood. The library tagged each cDNA molecule with unique molecular identifiers. TCRdb reprocessed the RACE reads via MiXCR and lists one record per CDR3 protein. The profile covers around 130,000 distinct CDR3 sequences, with approximately 10% appearing a single time and around 2.2% taken by the ten largest.

The sequence was collected from a woman aged 50 to 60 with alopecia areata. Some clones in this sample may be carry-over from other donors' samples. The input for sequencing was whole blood, taken in connection with sensitization to the hapten diphenylcyclopropenone (DPC). The rearrangement links TRBV3-1 to TRBJ2-7; 8 nucleotides align to TRBD1. Here the CDR3 reads CASSPGGVDYEQYF. CDR3 nucleotide sequence: TGTGCCAGCAGCCCAGGGGGCGTCGACTACGAGCAGTACTTC.